The 7 T cell receptor beta chains listed next were all sequenced from one sample in a study of blood T cell repertoires in COVID-19. Produced via immunoSEQ multiplex PCR; TCRdb's table is partial and in-frame only. This table has some 190,000 clones, about four fifths appearing once. Material: peripheral blood. These receptors were obtained from a woman aged 40 to 50 with COVID-19, enrolled during active disease.

This clone showed up just a few times. The chain joins TRBV27 to TRBJ1-2; 7 bases line up with TRBD1. The junction had 10 bases not matched to a gene; V was cut back by 6 bases and J by 6 bases. CDR1 is MNHEY, CDR2 SMNVEV, per germline (reference sequence). This CDR3 comprises 14 residues. As DNA, the CDR3 is TGTGCCAGCAGCTACAAGGGACAGACTGATGGCTACACCTTC. Translation: CASSYKGQTDGYTF.

The V gene is TRBV10-3, the J gene TRBJ2-1; 11 positions match TRBD2. CDR3 length: 16 amino acids. CDR1 is ENHRY, CDR2 SYGVKD, per germline. Trimming at V came to 0 bases and at J to 5 bases, leaving 3 bases not matched to a gene. The CDR3 loop is CAISESPSGGNNEQFF. The CDR3 nucleotides are TGTGCCATCAGTGAGTCGCCTAGCGGGGGGAACAATGAGCAGTTCTTC.

The J gene is TRBJ2-5, the V gene TRBV10-2; 7 bases are shared with TRBD1. There are 14 residues in the CDR3. Germline CDR1 WSHSY, CDR2 SAAADI. J gave up 0 bases and V 7 bases, and 5 bases lay outside the gene matches. DNA for the CDR3: TGCGCCAGCAATCCGACAGGGAACCAAGAGACCCAGTACTTC. Translated: CASNPTGNQETQYF.

The chain has TRBV6-5 and TRBJ2-7, with D possibly matching TRBD2 (5 bases). There are 15 residues in the CDR3. Germline CDR1 reads MNHEY; CDR2 reads SVGAGI. Trimming pared 6 bases from V and 2 bases from J, leaving 17 bases between. The CDR3 spells CASSRSGVQAYEQYF. CDR3 DNA sequence: TGTGCCAGCAGCCGGAGCGGAGTGCAGGCCTACGAGCAGTACTTC.

The chain combines TRBV13 with TRBJ2-2, with D possibly TRBD2 on 7 matching bases. V dropped 2 bases and J dropped 5 bases, with 15 bases sitting between them. This CDR3 spans 16 amino acids. CDR1 and CDR2 (germline): PRHDT, FYEKMQ (reference sequence). The CDR3 spells CASSLRGGPKTGELFF. The CDR3 DNA reads as TGTGCCAGCAGCTTACGCGGGGGCCCCAAAACCGGGGAGCTGTTTTTT.

J is TRBJ2-7 and V is TRBV10-3, with 9 bases that match TRBD1. The ends lost 9 bases at V and 0 bases at J; junction bases unmatched: 9. This CDR3 is built from 15 residues. The germline gives CDR1 ENHRY, CDR2 SYGVKD. CDR3 nucleotides: TGTGCCATAAGGACAGGGGCCCAAAGCTCCTACGAGCAGTACTTC. This gives the protein CAIRTGAQSSYEQYF.

The chain carries TRBV27 and TRBJ1-1; D uncertain. Trimming shortened V by 7 bases and J by 12 bases, and 15 bases separated the two germline ends. The CDR3 contains 11 residues. From germline, CDR1 is MNHEY and CDR2 SMNVEV (reference sequence). As DNA, the CDR3 is TGTGCCAGCATGGGCCTTACGGGAACTTTCTTT. Translating gives CASMGLTGTFF.